The clone carrying this T cell receptor beta chain was seen repeatedly, ten times or more. The data belong to a study of regulatory T cells in long-lasting Graves disease. Indicated time point: persistent/refractory GD, antithyroid drugs over 5 years with positive TRAb. Generation of the TCR library employed RNA extracted from PBMCs. There are 14 residues in the CDR3. V gave up 4 bases and J gave up 1 base, with 10 bases separating them. Germline CDR1 reads MDHEN; CDR2 reads SYDVKM. With iRepertoire HTBI primers and Arm-PCR of CDR3 regions, TCR beta libraries were built. TCRdb analysed the multiplex PCR reads with MiXCR anew, one entry per CDR3 protein. Among a few hundred thousand distinct CDR3 sequences listed, about 20% were seen once.

The source was peripheral blood mononuclear cells (PBMCs), collected when the disease was refractory, from a patient treated with antithyroid drugs. The chain employs TRBV28 and TRBJ2-5, with D perhaps TRBD1 or TRBD2 (5 bases each). This receptor was taken from a female donor with Graves disease. In nucleotides, the CDR3 is TGTGCCAGCAGTTCCGGGGCAGGCCAAGAGACCCAGTACTTC. Translation gives CASSSGAGQETQYF.